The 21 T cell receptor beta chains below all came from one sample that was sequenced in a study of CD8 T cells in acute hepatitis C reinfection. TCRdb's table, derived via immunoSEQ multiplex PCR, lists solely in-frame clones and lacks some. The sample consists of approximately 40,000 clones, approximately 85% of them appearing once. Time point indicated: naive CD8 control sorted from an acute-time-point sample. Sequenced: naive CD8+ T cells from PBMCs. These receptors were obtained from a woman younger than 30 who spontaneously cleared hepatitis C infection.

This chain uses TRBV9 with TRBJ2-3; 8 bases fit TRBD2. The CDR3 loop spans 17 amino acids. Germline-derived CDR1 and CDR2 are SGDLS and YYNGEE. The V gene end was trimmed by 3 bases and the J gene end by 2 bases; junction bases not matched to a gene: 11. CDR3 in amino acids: CASSEAGDGFDTDTQYF. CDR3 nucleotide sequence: TGTGCCAGCAGCGAAGCGGGAGATGGCTTCGACACAGATACGCAGTATTTT.

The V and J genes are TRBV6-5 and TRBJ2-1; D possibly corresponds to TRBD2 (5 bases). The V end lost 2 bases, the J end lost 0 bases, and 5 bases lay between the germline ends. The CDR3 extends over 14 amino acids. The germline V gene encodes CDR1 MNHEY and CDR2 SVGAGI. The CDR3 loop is CASSYRDSYNEQFF. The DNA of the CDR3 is TGTGCCAGCAGTTACCGGGACTCCTACAATGAGCAGTTCTTC.

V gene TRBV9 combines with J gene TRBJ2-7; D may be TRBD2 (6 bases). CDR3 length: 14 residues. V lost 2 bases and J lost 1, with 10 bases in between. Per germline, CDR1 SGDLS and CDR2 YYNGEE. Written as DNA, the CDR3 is TGTGCCAGCAGCGTGACTGCGGGGTCCTACGAGCAGTACTTC. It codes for CASSVTAGSYEQYF.

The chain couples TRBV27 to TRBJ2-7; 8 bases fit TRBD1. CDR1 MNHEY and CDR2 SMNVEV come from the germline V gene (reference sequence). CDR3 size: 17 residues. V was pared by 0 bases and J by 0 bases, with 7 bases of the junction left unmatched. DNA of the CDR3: TGTGCCAGCAGTTTATCGGTAGGGACAGGTAGCTCCTACGAGCAGTACTTC. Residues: CASSLSVGTGSSYEQYF.

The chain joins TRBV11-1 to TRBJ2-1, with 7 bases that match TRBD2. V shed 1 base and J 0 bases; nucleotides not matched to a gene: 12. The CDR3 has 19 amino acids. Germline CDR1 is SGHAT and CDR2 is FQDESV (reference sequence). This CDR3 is CASSLGREPGWGSYNEQFF. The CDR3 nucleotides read TGTGCCAGCAGCTTAGGGCGGGAGCCAGGATGGGGCTCCTACAATGAGCAGTTCTTC.

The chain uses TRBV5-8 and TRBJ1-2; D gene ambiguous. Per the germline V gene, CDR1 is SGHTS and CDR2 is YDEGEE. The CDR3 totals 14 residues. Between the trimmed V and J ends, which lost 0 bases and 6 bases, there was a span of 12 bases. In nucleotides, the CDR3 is TGTGCCAGCAGCTTGGTAGATTCCGGGGATGGCTACACCTTC. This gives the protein CASSLVDSGDGYTF.

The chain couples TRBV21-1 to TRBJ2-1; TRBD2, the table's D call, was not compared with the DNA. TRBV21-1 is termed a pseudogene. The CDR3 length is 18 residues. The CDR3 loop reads CASSKADWNRDSYNEQFF. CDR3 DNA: TGTGCCAGCAGCAAGGCGGACTGGAATCGGGACTCCTACAATGAGCAGTTCTTC.

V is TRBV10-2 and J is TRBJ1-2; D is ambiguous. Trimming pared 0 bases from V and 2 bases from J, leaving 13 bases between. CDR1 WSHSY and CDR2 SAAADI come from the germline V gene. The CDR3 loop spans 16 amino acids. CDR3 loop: CASSESAGTTNYGYTF. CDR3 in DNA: TGCGCCAGCAGTGAGTCGGCGGGAACAACCAACTATGGCTACACCTTC.

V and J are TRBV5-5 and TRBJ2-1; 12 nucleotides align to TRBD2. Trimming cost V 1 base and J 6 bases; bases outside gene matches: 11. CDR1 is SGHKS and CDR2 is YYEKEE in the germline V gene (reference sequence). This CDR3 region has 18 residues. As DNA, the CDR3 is TGTGCCAGCAGCTTGAGGCTAGCGGGAGGGCCGGGGATCAATGAGCAGTTCTTC. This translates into CASSLRLAGGPGINEQFF.

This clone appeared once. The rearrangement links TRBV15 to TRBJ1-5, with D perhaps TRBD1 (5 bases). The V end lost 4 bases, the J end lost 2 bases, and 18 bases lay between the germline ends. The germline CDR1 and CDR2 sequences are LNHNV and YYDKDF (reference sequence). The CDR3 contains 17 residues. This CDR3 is CATSNRRGLTGNQPQHF. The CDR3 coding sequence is TGTGCCACCAGCAACAGAAGGGGCCTTACGGGCAATCAGCCCCAGCATTTT.

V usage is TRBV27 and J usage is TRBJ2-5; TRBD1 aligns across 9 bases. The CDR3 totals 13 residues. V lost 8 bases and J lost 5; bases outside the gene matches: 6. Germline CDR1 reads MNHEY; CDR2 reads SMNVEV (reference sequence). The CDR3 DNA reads TGTGCCAGCCGATCCGGGACAGGGGAGACCCAGTACTTC. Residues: CASRSGTGETQYF.

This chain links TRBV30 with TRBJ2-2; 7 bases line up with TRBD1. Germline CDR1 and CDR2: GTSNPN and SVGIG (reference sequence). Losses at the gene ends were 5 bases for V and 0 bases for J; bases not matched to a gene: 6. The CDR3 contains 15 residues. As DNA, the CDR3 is TGTGCCTGGGGAGCAGGGGGACCGAACACCGGGGAGCTGTTTTTT. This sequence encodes CAWGAGGPNTGELFF.

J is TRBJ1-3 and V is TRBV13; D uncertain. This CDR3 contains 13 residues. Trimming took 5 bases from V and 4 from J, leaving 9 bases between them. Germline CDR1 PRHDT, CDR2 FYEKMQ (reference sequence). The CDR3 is CASSPPDGNTIYF. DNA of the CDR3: TGTGCCAGCAGCCCTCCGGACGGAAACACCATATATTTT.

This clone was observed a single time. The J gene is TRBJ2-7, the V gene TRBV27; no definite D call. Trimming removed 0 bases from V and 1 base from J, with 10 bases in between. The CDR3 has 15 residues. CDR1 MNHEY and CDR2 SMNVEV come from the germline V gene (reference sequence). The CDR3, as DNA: TGTGCCAGCAGTTTATCGTCCCGGGTTTCCTACGAGCAGTACTTC. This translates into CASSLSSRVSYEQYF.

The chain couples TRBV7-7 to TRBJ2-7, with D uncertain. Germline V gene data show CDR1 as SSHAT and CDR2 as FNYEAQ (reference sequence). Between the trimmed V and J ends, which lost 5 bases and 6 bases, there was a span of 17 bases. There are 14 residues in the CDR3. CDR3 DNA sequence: TGTGCCAGCAGCCCTAGTCCGACCGAGTCCGAGCAGTACTTC. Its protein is CASSPSPTESEQYF.

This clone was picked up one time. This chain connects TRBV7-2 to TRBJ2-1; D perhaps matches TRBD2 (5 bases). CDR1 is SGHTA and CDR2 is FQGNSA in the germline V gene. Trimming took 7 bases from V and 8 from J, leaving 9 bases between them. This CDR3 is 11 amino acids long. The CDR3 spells CASTPRDEQFF. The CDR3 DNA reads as TGTGCCAGCACCCCGCGGGATGAGCAGTTCTTC.

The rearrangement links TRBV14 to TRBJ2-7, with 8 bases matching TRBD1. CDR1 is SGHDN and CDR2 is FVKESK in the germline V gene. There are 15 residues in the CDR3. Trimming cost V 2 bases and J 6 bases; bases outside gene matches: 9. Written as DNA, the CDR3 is TGTGCCAGCAGCCAAAAAGGGGGGACAGGCGGCGAGCAGTACTTC. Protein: CASSQKGGTGGEQYF.

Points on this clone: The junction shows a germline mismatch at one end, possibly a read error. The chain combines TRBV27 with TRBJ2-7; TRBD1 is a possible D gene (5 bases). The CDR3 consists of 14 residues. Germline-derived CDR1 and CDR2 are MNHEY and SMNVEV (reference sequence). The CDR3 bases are TGTGTCAGCAGTCCCCGGCAGGGTTGGGGCGAGCAGTACTTC. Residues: CVSSPRQGWGEQYF.

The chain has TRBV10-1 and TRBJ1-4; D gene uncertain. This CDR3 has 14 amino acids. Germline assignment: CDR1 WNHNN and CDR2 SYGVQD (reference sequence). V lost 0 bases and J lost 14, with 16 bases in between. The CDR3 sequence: CASSESSFLERLFF. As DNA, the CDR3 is TGCGCCAGCAGTGAGTCATCCTTCCTCGAGCGTCTGTTTTTT.

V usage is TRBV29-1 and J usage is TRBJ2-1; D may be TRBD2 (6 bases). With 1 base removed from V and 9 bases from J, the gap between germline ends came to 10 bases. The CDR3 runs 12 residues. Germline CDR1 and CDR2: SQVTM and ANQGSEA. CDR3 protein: CSVEVGLSEQFF. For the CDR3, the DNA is TGCAGCGTTGAAGTTGGACTAAGTGAGCAGTTCTTC.

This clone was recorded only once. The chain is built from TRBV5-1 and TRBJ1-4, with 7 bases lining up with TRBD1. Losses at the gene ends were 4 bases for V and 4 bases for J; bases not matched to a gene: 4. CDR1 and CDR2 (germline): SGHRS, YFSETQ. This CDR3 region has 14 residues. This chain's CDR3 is CASSGQEINEKLFF. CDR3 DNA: TGCGCCAGCAGCGGACAGGAGATTAATGAAAAACTGTTTTTT.